Only a few counts were recorded for the clone carrying this T cell receptor beta chain. These data come from a study of shared clonotypes between healthy human individuals. The CDR3 totals 12 residues. V lost 5 bases, J lost 3 bases, and 8 bases lay in between. Germline CDR1 SGHAT, CDR2 FQNNGV. Using immunoSEQ multiplex PCR, the repertoire was profiled, and TCRdb retains in-frame clones only, with some absent. The sample carries 200,000 to 250,000 clones, 50% to 75% recorded once. The source is a man aged 25-45 years in good health. Sequencing used memory CD4+ T cells sorted from blood. Described subset: CD45RA-negative fraction. This chain connects TRBV11-2 to TRBJ2-7; D call uncertain. CDR3 residues: CASSPADYEQYF. CDR3 bases: TGTGCCAGCAGCCCCGCCGACTACGAGCAGTACTTC.